This T cell receptor (beta chain) originates from a study of shared clonotypes between healthy human individuals. Concerning this clone: The antigen is undetermined.

Only CD45RO-negative cells positively selected for CCR7 counted as naive CD8 cells, so terminally differentiated effector memory CD45RA+ cells were excluded. Caucasian adults residing in Nashville, Tennessee made up all the donors. General study findings and limits: The generation probabilities recorded for non-shared clonotypes fell below those of clonotypes shared by all four donors.

The repertoire was sequenced with immunoSEQ multiplex PCR; TCRdb's copy has only in-frame clones and lacks some. The sample includes nearly 2 million clones, approximately 95% seen only once; the top ten take around 1%. Germline lookup yields CDR1 SGHNT and CDR2 YYREEE (reference sequence). The ends lost 1 base at V and 7 bases at J; junction bases unmatched: 8. CDR3 size: 15 residues. V gene TRBV5-4 combines with J gene TRBJ1-1; TRBD1 matches 9 bases. This clonotype was obtained from a man aged 18 to 30 in good health. The material sequenced was naive CD8+ T cells sorted from blood. The CDR3 coding sequence is TGTGCCAGCAGCTTGACAGGGGGCAGAATGGATGAAGCTTTCTTT. It is translated as CASSLTGGRMDEAFF.